The entry that follows covers one T cell receptor beta chain sequence. The clone's antigen remains unknown. No base qualities exist here, and no much larger clone lies one base off it. The same CDR3 is also encoded by other DNA sequences in this sample. In the paper's terms, the time point label means: cycle 2 day 1 (C2D1) of nivolumab. All trial patients had relapsed after autologous stem cell transplantation, with cohorts A, B and C differing in prior brentuximab vedotin exposure. The trial cohort was composed of about 53 patients with relapsed/refractory classical Hodgkin lymphoma, for whom complete response, partial response or progressive disease was recorded as best overall response. In the multi-cohort phase II CheckMate 205 trial, trial patients received single-agent nivolumab. An independent review committee assessed best overall response by applying the 2007 International Working Group response criteria. Trial PBMCs were collected just before the start of nivolumab (C1D1) and during therapy at cycle 2 day 1 and cycle 4 day 1. Peripheral blood was collected in 8 mL Vacutainer Cell Preparation Tubes, from which PBMCs were isolated by centrifugation and then cryopreserved.

Genomic DNA was extracted with the Qiagen DNeasy kit from unsorted PBMCs and from negatively selected CD4+ and CD8+ fractions. Using primers that anneal to V and J segments, immunoSEQ multiplex PCR amplified the TCR beta CDR3 regions. A synthetic immune receptor repertoire was used to minimize amplification bias, and any remaining bias was removed computationally after sequencing. From the authors' description of their analysis: Repertoire diversity was quantified as the Shannon entropy index using custom Python scripts. Unsorted, CD4+ and CD8+ repertoires were examined separately, except in combined analyses, for which CD4+ and CD8+ sequences were merged in silico. A clone was considered expanded if an increase in frequency of at least 2-fold after treatment relative to C1D1 was found, and a pseudocount of 0.5 was applied to clones undetected at baseline. Clones with 0 or 1 copy at C1D1 were defined as singleton clones, while clones with 2 or more copies were defined as non-singleton clones. By matching protein sequences in sorted samples from the same patient, clones expanded in unsorted samples were annotated as CD4+, CD8+ or unknown. Wilcoxon tests on paired samples were used to test diversity changes from C1D1 to C4D1. What TCRdb holds here is the immuneACCESS table cut down to in-frame rearrangements. Part of the clones is not present; checked against another copy, under half of the missing clones reflect an unresolved V gene, and the others are unexplained. That table gives V, J and clone size, and the DNA gave D and trimming. The sample table holds about 90,000 clones, of which roughly 91% were seen once. 2.6% of the sample comes from the top ten.

The data originate from a study of PD-1 blockade in classical Hodgkin lymphoma (dated by TCRdb to the early 2020s). Study-wide context: Nivolumab dosing was 3 mg/kg intravenously every 2 weeks, continuing until either disease progression or unacceptable toxicity. The study used CyTOF and TCR beta sequencing to define a peripheral blood immune signature of response to PD-1 blockade in classical Hodgkin lymphoma.

The CDR3 holds 15 amino acids from the cysteine to the phenylalanine. Just CDR3 DNA is preserved here, 45 bases in frame from base 1. V loses 2 bases of germline sequence and J loses 1 base, and the interval between the two ends is 10 bases. In the germline V gene, CDR1 corresponds to MNHNS and CDR2 to SASEGT. What the study reported, not specific to this receptor: The study covered only a single clinical trial cohort, and the causes of the repertoire differences, possibly disease activity or prior therapy, were still not defined. Lower diversity was seen in patients whose nivolumab began less than 1 year after ASCT, and these patients were left out of later analyses so that immune reconstitution would not confound the results. A significant rise by C4D1 was seen in CD4+ but not CD8+ TCR diversity (p=0.0027 vs p=0.16), with the rise being most apparent in complete responders (p=0.02). Trial patients achieving complete response had baseline diversity similar to newly diagnosed patients, whereas partial responders and progressors had significantly lower diversity. Baseline TCR diversity was reported to be lower in newly diagnosed patients than in healthy donors, and even lower in relapsed/refractory patients.

Recombination connected TRBV6-1 to TRBJ2-3, with TRBD1 perhaps the D gene, on 7 matching bases. The clonotype originates from a human donor with classical Hodgkin lymphoma. Sequenced material: peripheral blood mononuclear cells (PBMCs), taken before the second cycle of nivolumab. The nucleotide sequence reads TGTGCCAGCAGTGAACCCAGGGGGGGCACAGATACGCAGTATTTT. The encoded protein is CASSEPRGGTDTQYF.